The 20 T cell receptor beta chains below come from one sample, sequenced in a study of OX40 agonist ivuxolimab in advanced cancers. The data were produced by immunoSEQ multiplex PCR, yet TCRdb's version contains in-frame clones alone and is incomplete. The sample lists 65,000 to 85,000 clones, about 87% seen once, with 5.5% to 7.5% in the top ten. The input for sequencing was CD4+ or CD8+ T cells sorted from blood, taken in a trial of the OX40 agonist ivuxolimab. All receptors derive from an adult with an advanced solid tumor such as melanoma, head and neck, liver or kidney cancer.

CDR3 region: CASSFLRWGSTDTQYF. The CDR3 nucleotides are TGTGCCAGCAGCTTCCTGCGGTGGGGTAGCACAGATACGCAGTATTTT. The chain recombines TRBV7-9 with TRBJ2-3; D not resolved. The CDR3 is 16 amino acids. The V gene's germline CDR1 is SEHNR and CDR2 FQNEAQ (reference sequence). V was trimmed by 3 bases and J by 0 bases, leaving 13 bases between them. Variable domain in full (rest from reference TRBV7-9 and TRBJ2-3): DTGVSQNPRHKITKRGQNVTFRCDPISEHNRLYWYRQTLGQGPEFLTYFQNEAQLEKSRLLSDRFSAERPKGSFSTLEIQRTEQGDSAMYLCASSFLRWGSTDTQYFGPGTRLTVL.

This chain joins TRBV5-1 and TRBJ2-2, with D possibly TRBD1 on 5 matching bases. The ends were cut back, 3 bases at V and 0 bases at J, with 12 bases in the middle. Germline V lookup: CDR1 SGHRS, CDR2 YFSETQ. The CDR3 spans 16 residues. The CDR3 DNA reads as TGCGCCAGCAGCTGGACCCAGGGCTCGAACACCGGGGAGCTGTTTTTT. Protein product: CASSWTQGSNTGELFF.

The chain links TRBV5-4 to TRBJ2-5; TRBD1 agrees at 9 bases. This CDR3 region has 15 residues. The V gene's germline CDR1 is SGHNT and CDR2 YYREEE (reference sequence). J gave up 5 bases and V 3 bases, and 8 bases lay outside the gene matches. The CDR3 is CASSSPGTGSETQYF. The DNA for the CDR3 is TGTGCCAGCAGCTCCCCCGGGACAGGGAGTGAGACCCAGTACTTC.

The rearrangement uses TRBV7-2 and TRBJ1-1, with D possibly matching TRBD1 (5 bases). Germline-derived CDR1 and CDR2 are SGHTA and FQGNSA. This CDR3 is built from 18 residues. Trimming stripped 5 bases from V and 0 bases from J, with 22 bases between. CDR3 in amino acids: CASSRRSGTGNLNTEAFF. The CDR3 DNA reads as TGTGCCAGCAGCAGGCGCAGTGGGACTGGGAACCTGAACACTGAAGCTTTCTTT.

This rearrangement joins TRBV6-5 to TRBJ2-2, with D possibly TRBD1 on 5 matching bases. Germline V gives CDR1 MNHEY, CDR2 SVGAGI. The V and J ends lost 2 bases and 7 bases respectively, with 11 bases between them. The CDR3 has 14 amino acids. CDR3 DNA sequence: TGTGCCAGCAGTTACAGGGGCTTGGGCGGGGAGCTGTTTTTT. Translated, it gives CASSYRGLGGELFF.

V is TRBV11-3 and J is TRBJ1-2, with 9 nucleotides matching TRBD1. The CDR3 has 13 amino acids. Germline CDR1 is SGHNT and CDR2 is YENEEA. With V trimmed by 5 bases and J by 7 bases, 5 bases remained unmatched. For the CDR3, the DNA is TGTGCCAGCAGCCAGACAGGGGGGATTGGCTACACCTTC. This gives the protein CASSQTGGIGYTF.

This chain joins TRBV5-1 and TRBJ2-5, with D unclear. The tail of the sequence fits TRBJ2-7 better, so the J call may be wrong. Germline values: CDR1 SGHRS, CDR2 YFSETQ. This CDR3 has 14 amino acids. The CDR3 DNA reads as TGCGCCAGCAGCTTGGTCGGCGGAGCCTACGAGCAGTACTTC. Translated: CASSLVGGAYEQYF.

The chain recombines TRBV28 with TRBJ1-1; D uncertain. Trimming removed 5 bases at V and 3 bases at J, with 10 bases between. The CDR3 is made up of 13 amino acids. Germline V CDR1 and CDR2: MDHEN, SYDVKM. CDR3 sequence: CASSRQVHTEAFF. The CDR3 region has the DNA TGTGCCAGCAGTCGCCAGGTCCACACTGAAGCTTTCTTT.

This clone was observed a single time. At one end the junction does not follow the germline gene, possibly because of a read error. The rearrangement uses TRBV7-7 and TRBJ2-1, with D maybe TRBD2 (5 bases). Per germline, CDR1 SSHAT and CDR2 FNYEAQ (reference sequence). The CDR3 covers 16 residues. The CDR3 DNA reads TGTGCTAGCAGCCCCTCTCTAGCACGCTCCTACAATGAGCAGTTCTTC. Amino acid sequence: CASSPSLARSYNEQFF.

The chain employs TRBV28 and TRBJ1-1; 7 bases are shared with TRBD1. CDR3 length: 17 residues. The germline V gene encodes CDR1 MDHEN and CDR2 SYDVKM. V was clipped by 3 bases and J by 0 bases; unmatched bases: 10. This chain's CDR3 is CASSLIEQGYMNTEAFF. The CDR3 region has the DNA TGTGCCAGCAGTTTGATTGAACAGGGGTACATGAACACTGAAGCTTTCTTT.

The V call is TRBV7-2, the J call TRBJ2-5, with a tentative D call TRBD1 (5 bases). Between the trimmed V and J ends, which lost 2 bases and 2 bases, there was a span of 9 bases. Germline CDR1 and CDR2: SGHTA and FQGNSA. CDR3 length: 14 amino acids. The CDR3 loop reads CASSLWQGQETQYF. The CDR3 bases are TGTGCCAGCAGCTTATGGCAGGGACAAGAGACCCAGTACTTC. Drawing the rest from reference TRBV7-2 and TRBJ2-5, the complete variable domain is GAGVSQSPSNKVTEKGKDVELRCDPISGHTALYWYRQSLGQGLEFLIYFQGNSAPDKSGLPSDRFSAERTGGSVSTLTIQRTQQEDSAVYLCASSLWQGQETQYFGPGTRLLVL.

The rearrangement joins TRBV18 to TRBJ2-7, with 9 bases matching TRBD1. Per germline, CDR1 KGHSH and CDR2 LQKENI. V gave up 1 base and J gave up 5 bases; unmatched junction bases: 3. The CDR3 is 14 residues long. CDR3 DNA: TGTGCCAGCTCACCACAGGGACAGGGCAACGAGCAGTACTTC. It yields the protein CASSPQGQGNEQYF. The full variable domain, completed using reference TRBV18 and TRBJ2-7, is NAGVMQNPRHLVRRRGQEARLRCSPMKGHSHVYWYRQLPEEGLKFMVYLQKENIIDESGMPKERFSAEFPKEGPSILRIQQVVRGDSAAYFCASSPQGQGNEQYFGPGTRLTVT.

V is TRBV6-6 and J is TRBJ1-2, with 8 positions matching TRBD1. The CDR3 covers 13 residues. Looked up from germline, CDR1 is MNHNY and CDR2 is SVGAGI (reference sequence). The V and J ends lost 5 bases and 4 bases, in that order; junction bases with no gene match: 3. The CDR3 here is CASSPDRGYGYTF. Here the CDR3 DNA reads TGTGCCAGCAGTCCAGACAGGGGCTATGGCTACACCTTC.

This clone was seen a few times. The rearrangement links TRBV27 to TRBJ2-2; D is ambiguous. The CDR3 sequence is 12 residues long. Trimming left V 3 bases short and J 5 bases short, with 4 bases between. CDR1 is MNHEY, CDR2 SMNVEV, per germline (reference sequence). CDR3 nucleotide sequence: TGTGCCAGCAGTTTTAGGACCGGGGAGCTGTTTTTT. Translation gives CASSFRTGELFF.

The sample holds one count of this clone. V is TRBV7-6 and J is TRBJ1-1, with D maybe TRBD1 (6 bases). The CDR3 runs to 14 residues. Trimming shortened V by 5 bases and J by 1 base, and 11 bases separated the two germline ends. Germline loops: CDR1 SGHVS, CDR2 FNYEAQ. The CDR3 nucleotides read TGTGCCAGCAGCCCGGACAGCCCGAACACTGAAGCTTTCTTT. This translates into CASSPDSPNTEAFF.

The chain links TRBV5-1 to TRBJ1-6; 8 positions match TRBD1. Germline V gene data show CDR1 as SGHRS and CDR2 as YFSETQ. This CDR3 is 14 amino acids long. Germline trimming cut 4 bases from V and 10 bases from J; bases unmatched to any gene: 7. CDR3: CASSPSTGDSPLHF. The CDR3 DNA follows: TGCGCCAGCAGCCCATCGACAGGGGACTCACCCCTCCACTTT.

The J gene is TRBJ1-5, the V gene TRBV11-2; TRBD1 matches at 7 bases. After removal of 3 bases from V and 5 bases from J, the junction contained 10 bases not matched to a gene. From germline, CDR1 is SGHAT and CDR2 FQNNGV. The CDR3 has 16 amino acids. The CDR3 DNA reads TGTGCCAGCAGCTTCGCCGGAGGGGGCTGGGATCAGCCCCAGCATTTT. Translated: CASSFAGGGWDQPQHF.

The chain couples TRBV27 to TRBJ2-7; the D call may be TRBD1 or TRBD2 (5 bases each). Trimming stripped 3 bases from V and 3 bases from J, with 15 bases between. The CDR3 sequence is 15 residues long. Germline CDR1 and CDR2: MNHEY and SMNVEV (reference sequence). The CDR3 DNA reads TGTGCCAGCAGTTTCCGGGACGTAGGATTCTACGAGCAGTACTTC. Translation gives CASSFRDVGFYEQYF.

The chain couples TRBV5-8 to TRBJ2-1, with TRBD2 matching 9 bases. The ends lost 3 bases at V and 9 bases at J; junction bases unmatched: 7. This CDR3 spans 14 amino acids. Germline CDR1 reads SGHTS; CDR2 reads YDEGEE. The CDR3 DNA reads TGTGCCAGCAGCTCCGGGACTAGCCACGGTGAGCAGTTCTTC. Translating gives CASSSGTSHGEQFF.

This chain joins TRBV9 and TRBJ1-6; D gene uncertain. Trimming cost V 0 bases and J 6 bases, with 10 bases left between them. The CDR3 covers 15 residues. The germline V gene encodes CDR1 SGDLS and CDR2 YYNGEE. CDR3 sequence reads: CASSVVGSSNSPLHF. CDR3 in DNA: TGTGCCAGCAGCGTAGTGGGGAGTAGTAATTCACCCCTCCACTTT.